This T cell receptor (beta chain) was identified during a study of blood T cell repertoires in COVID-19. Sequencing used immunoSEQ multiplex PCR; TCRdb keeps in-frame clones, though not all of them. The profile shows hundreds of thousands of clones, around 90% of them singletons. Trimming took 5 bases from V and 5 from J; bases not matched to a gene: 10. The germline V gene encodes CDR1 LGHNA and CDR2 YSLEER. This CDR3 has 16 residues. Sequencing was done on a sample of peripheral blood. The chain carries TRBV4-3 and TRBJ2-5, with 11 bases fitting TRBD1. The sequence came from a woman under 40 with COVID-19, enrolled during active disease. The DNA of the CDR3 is TGCGCCAGCAGCGAATGGACAGGGGGCAGGAGGGAGACCCAGTACTTC. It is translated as CASSEWTGGRRETQYF.